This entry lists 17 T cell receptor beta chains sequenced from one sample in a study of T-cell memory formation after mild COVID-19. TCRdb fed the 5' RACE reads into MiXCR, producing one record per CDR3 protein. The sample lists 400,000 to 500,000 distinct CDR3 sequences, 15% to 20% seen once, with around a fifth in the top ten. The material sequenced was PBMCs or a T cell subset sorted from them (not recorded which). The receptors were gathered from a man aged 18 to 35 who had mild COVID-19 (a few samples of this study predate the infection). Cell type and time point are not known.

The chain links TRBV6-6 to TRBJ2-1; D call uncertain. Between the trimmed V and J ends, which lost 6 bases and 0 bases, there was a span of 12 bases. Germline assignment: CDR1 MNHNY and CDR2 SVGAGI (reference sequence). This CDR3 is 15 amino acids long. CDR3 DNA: TGTGCCAGCAGCTTCCTTGTTAGCTCCTACAATGAGCAGTTCTTC. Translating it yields CASSFLVSSYNEQFF.

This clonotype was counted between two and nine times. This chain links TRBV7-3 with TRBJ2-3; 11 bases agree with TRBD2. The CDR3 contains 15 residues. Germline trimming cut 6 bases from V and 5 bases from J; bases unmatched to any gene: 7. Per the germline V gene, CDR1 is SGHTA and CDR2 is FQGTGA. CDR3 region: CASSFSGGGQDTQYF. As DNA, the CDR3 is TGTGCCAGCAGTTTTAGCGGGGGGGGTCAAGATACGCAGTATTTT.

The CDR3 loop reads CASSFRARTDTQYF. CDR3 bases: TGCGCCAGCAGCTTCCGGGCCCGTACAGATACGCAGTATTTT. The chain carries TRBV5-1 and TRBJ2-3, with unresolved D. Germline-derived CDR1 and CDR2 are SGHRS and YFSETQ. V was clipped by 2 bases and J by 3 bases, with 10 bases between them. The CDR3 runs to 14 residues.

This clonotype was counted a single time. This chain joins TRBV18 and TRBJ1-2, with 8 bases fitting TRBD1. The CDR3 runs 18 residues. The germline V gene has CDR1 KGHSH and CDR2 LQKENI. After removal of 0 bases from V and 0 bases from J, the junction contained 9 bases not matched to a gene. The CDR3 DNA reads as TGTGCCAGCTCACCACCGATTCAGGGGGCGCTCGCTAACTATGGCTACACCTTC. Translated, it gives CASSPPIQGALANYGYTF.

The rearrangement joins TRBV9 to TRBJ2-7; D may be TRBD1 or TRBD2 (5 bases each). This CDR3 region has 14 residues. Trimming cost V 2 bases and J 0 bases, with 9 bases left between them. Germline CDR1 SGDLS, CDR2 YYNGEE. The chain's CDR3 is CASSVGTDSYEQYF. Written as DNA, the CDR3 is TGTGCCAGCAGCGTCGGGACCGACTCCTACGAGCAGTACTTC.

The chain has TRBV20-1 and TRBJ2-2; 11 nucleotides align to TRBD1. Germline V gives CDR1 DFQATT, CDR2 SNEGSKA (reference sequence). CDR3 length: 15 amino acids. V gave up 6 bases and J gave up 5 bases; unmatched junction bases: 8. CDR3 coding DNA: TGCAGTGCCCGAGGAGGACAGGGGGCGACCGGGGAGCTGTTTTTT. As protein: CSARGGQGATGELFF.

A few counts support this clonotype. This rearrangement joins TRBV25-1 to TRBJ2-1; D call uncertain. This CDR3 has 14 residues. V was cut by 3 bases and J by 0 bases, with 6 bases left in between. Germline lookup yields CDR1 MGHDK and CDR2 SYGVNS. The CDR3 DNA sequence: TGTGCCAGCAGTGACACGAGCTCCTACAATGAGCAGTTCTTC. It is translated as CASSDTSSYNEQFF.

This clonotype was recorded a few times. CDR3 bases: TGCAGTGCAAACTCTTGGGACAACCAAGAGACCCAGTACTTC. This encodes CSANSWDNQETQYF. The chain couples TRBV20-1 to TRBJ2-5, with D maybe TRBD1 (6 bases). Germline-derived CDR1 and CDR2 are DFQATT and SNEGSKA (reference sequence). The CDR3 length is 14 residues. Trimming removed 6 bases at V and 0 bases at J, with 14 bases between.

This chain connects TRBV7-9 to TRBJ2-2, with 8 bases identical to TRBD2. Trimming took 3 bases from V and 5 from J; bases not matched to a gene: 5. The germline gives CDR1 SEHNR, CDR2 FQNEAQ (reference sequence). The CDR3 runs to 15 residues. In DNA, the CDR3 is TGTGCCAGCAGCTTCGTCGGGGGGGAGACCGGGGAGCTGTTTTTT. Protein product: CASSFVGGETGELFF. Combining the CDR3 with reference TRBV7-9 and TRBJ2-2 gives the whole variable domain DTGVSQNPRHKITKRGQNVTFRCDPISEHNRLYWYRQTLGQGPEFLTYFQNEAQLEKSRLLSDRFSAERPKGSFSTLEIQRTEQGDSAMYLCASSFVGGETGELFFGEGSRLTVL.

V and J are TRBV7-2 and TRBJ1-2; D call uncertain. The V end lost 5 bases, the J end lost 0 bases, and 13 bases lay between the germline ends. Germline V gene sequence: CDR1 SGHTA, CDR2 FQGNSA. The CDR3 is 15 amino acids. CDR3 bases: TGTGCCAGCAGCCCAGGAGTACAATCTAACTATGGCTACACCTTC. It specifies CASSPGVQSNYGYTF.

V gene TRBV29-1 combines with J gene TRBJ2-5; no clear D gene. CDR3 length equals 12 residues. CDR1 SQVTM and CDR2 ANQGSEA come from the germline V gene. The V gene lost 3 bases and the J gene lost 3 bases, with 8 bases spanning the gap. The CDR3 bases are TGCAGCGTTGAGTCCAGGAAAGAGACCCAGTACTTC. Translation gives CSVESRKETQYF.

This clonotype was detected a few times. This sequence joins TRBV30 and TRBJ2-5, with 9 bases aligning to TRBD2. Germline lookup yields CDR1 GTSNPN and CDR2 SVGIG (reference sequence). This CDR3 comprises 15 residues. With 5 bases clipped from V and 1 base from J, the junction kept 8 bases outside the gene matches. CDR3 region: CAWGLGSGGQETQYF. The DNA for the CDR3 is TGTGCCTGGGGGCTTGGTAGCGGGGGCCAAGAGACCCAGTACTTC.

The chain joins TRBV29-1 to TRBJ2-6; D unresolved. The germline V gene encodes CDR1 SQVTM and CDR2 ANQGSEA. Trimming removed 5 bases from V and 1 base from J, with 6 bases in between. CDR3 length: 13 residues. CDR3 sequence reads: CSVSQSGANVLTF. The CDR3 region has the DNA TGCAGCGTTTCCCAATCTGGGGCCAACGTCCTGACTTTC.

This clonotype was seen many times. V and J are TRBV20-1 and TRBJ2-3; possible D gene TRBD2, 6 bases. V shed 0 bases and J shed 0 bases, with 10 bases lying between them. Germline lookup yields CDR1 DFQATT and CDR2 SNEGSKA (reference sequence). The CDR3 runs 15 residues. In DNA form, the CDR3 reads TGCAGTGCTAGAGATCTCGGGACTAGCACAGATACGCAGTATTTT. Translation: CSARDLGTSTDTQYF.

CDR3 bases: TGTGCCAGCAGTACTGGAAGGGGCTACACCTTC. Translating gives CASSTGRGYTF. This chain connects TRBV6-5 to TRBJ1-2, with no clear D. The CDR3 consists of 11 residues. V dropped 5 bases and J dropped 8 bases, with 9 bases sitting between them. Germline values: CDR1 MNHEY, CDR2 SVGAGI.

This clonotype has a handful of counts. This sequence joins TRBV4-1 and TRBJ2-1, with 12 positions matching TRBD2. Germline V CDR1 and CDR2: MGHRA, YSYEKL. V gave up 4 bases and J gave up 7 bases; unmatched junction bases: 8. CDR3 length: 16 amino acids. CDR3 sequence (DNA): TGCGCCAGCAGCCCTAGACTAGCGGGGGTAGGAAATGAGCAGTTCTTC. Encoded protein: CASSPRLAGVGNEQFF.

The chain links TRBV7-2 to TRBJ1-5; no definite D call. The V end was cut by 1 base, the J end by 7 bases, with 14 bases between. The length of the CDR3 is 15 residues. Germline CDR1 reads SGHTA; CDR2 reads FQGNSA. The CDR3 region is CASSLVGAPGQPQHF. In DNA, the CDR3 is TGTGCCAGCAGCTTAGTAGGTGCACCCGGGCAGCCCCAGCATTTT.